In this sample, the clone carrying this T cell receptor (beta chain) turned up once. This sample was included in a study of cytomegalovirus exposure and HLA in healthy donors. Both 60 Vbeta primers and 13 Jbeta primers went into the PCR. Here immunoSEQ multiplex PCR was the method, and the copy in TCRdb shows in-frame clones only, minus some. The sample has about 150,000 clones, approximately 85% seen once. Germline CDR1 PRHDT, CDR2 FYEKMQ (reference sequence). The CDR3 contains 14 residues. V was cut by 5 bases and J by 4 bases, with 14 bases left in between. V gene TRBV13 combines with J gene TRBJ1-2, with a tentative D call TRBD1 (5 bases). The sequence came from a girl aged 5-17 years in good health and CMV-seropositive. Sequencing used PBMCs. The CDR3 loop is CASSNQGFVYGYTF. CDR3 DNA: TGTGCCAGCAGCAACCAGGGCTTCGTCTATGGCTACACCTTC.